Each of the 27 T cell receptor beta chains below was sequenced from the same sample in a study of blood T cell repertoires in COVID-19. The table came from immunoSEQ multiplex PCR; TCRdb's copy has only in-frame clones and leaves some out. The data hold 100,000 to 150,000 clones, with roughly 80% observed a single time. Sequencing was performed on peripheral blood. The receptor set was obtained from a man in his 60s with acute or convalescent COVID-19.

V is TRBV5-1 and J is TRBJ1-1; maybe TRBD1 (6 bases). Germline V gives CDR1 SGHRS, CDR2 YFSETQ. The CDR3 is made up of 14 amino acids. V gave up 1 base and J gave up 4 bases, with 11 bases separating them. CDR3 loop: CASSLTGQSTEAFF. In DNA form, the CDR3 reads TGCGCCAGCAGCTTGACAGGGCAAAGCACTGAAGCTTTCTTT.

The rearrangement joins TRBV27 to TRBJ2-2; 8 bases fit TRBD1. Germline trimming cut 5 bases from V and 8 bases from J; bases unmatched to any gene: 7. The CDR3 spans 14 residues. Germline CDR1 reads MNHEY; CDR2 reads SMNVEV (reference sequence). The CDR3 reads CASSPIRGLGELFF. DNA for the CDR3: TGTGCCAGCAGTCCGATCAGGGGGCTTGGGGAGCTGTTTTTT.

This clone appeared a single time. The V gene is TRBV21-1, the J gene TRBJ2-7; TRBD1 is the table's D call, not checked against the DNA. TRBV21-1 is marked as a pseudogene. The CDR3 has 14 amino acids. CDR3: CASSKAQGGAEQYF. The CDR3 DNA reads TGTGCCAGCAGCAAAGCCCAAGGGGGTGCCGAGCAGTACTTC.

This chain links TRBV6-4 with TRBJ1-2; 9 nucleotides match TRBD1. The germline CDR1 and CDR2 sequences are MRHNA and SNTAGT. CDR3 length: 14 amino acids. Trimming at V came to 6 bases and at J to 6 bases, leaving 8 bases not matched to a gene. CDR3 nucleotide sequence: TGTGCCAGCAGATACAGGGGGCGATTCCATGGCTACACCTTC. Its translation is CASRYRGRFHGYTF.

The chain carries TRBV2 and TRBJ1-6; D call uncertain. From germline, CDR1 is SNHLY and CDR2 FYNNEI. Trimming left V 9 bases short and J 10 bases short, with 16 bases between. This CDR3 has 13 amino acids. The CDR3 loop is CASCAPIQSPLHF. In nucleotides, the CDR3 is TGTGCCAGTTGTGCCCCGATCCAGTCACCCCTCCACTTT.

V is TRBV19 and J is TRBJ1-2, with D tentatively TRBD1 (5 bases). Germline CDR1 and CDR2: LNHDA and SQIVND (reference sequence). This CDR3 is 16 amino acids long. V gave up 3 bases and J gave up 5 bases, with 19 bases separating them. The CDR3 reads CASSIRPGGETYGYTF. The CDR3 region has the DNA TGTGCCAGTAGTATTCGCCCGGGAGGGGAAACTTATGGCTACACCTTC.

The chain recombines TRBV28 with TRBJ1-1; TRBD1 matches 8 bases. The CDR3 has 16 residues. The V and J ends lost 4 bases and 9 bases, in that order; junction bases with no gene match: 16. Germline-derived CDR1 and CDR2 are MDHEN and SYDVKM. CDR3 sequence: CASSSGASGTGKKAFF. CDR3 nucleotides: TGTGCCAGCAGTTCCGGGGCGTCCGGGACAGGAAAGAAAGCTTTCTTT.

The chain employs TRBV19 and TRBJ1-2, with 7 bases fitting TRBD1. CDR1 and CDR2 from the germline V gene are LNHDA and SQIVND (reference sequence). CDR3 length equals 16 residues. Losses at the gene ends were 8 bases for V and 2 bases for J; bases not matched to a gene: 14. CDR3 nucleotides: TGTGCCAGTTCGACAGGGACTGTAGGCTCAAACTATGGCTACACCTTC. It is translated as CASSTGTVGSNYGYTF.

This chain links TRBV25-1 with TRBJ1-3; D ambiguous. Between the trimmed V and J ends, which lost 8 bases and 0 bases, there was a span of 8 bases. CDR1 and CDR2 (germline): MGHDK, SYGVNS. This CDR3 comprises 13 residues. Here the CDR3 DNA reads TGTGCCAGCCGCCGGGGCTCTGGAAACACCATATATTTT. Translating gives CASRRGSGNTIYF. Full variable domain (missing parts from reference TRBV25-1 and TRBJ1-3): EADIYQTPRYLVIGTGKKITLECSQTMGHDKMYWYQQDPGMELHLIHYSYGVNSTEKGDLSSESTVSRIRTEHFPLTLESARPSHTSQYLCASRRGSGNTIYFGEGSWLTVV.

The chain combines TRBV15 with TRBJ1-5; TRBD1 matches 7 bases. This CDR3 has 18 residues. Germline V gives CDR1 LNHNV, CDR2 YYDKDF (reference sequence). Losses at the gene ends were 8 bases for V and 0 bases for J; bases not matched to a gene: 16. CDR3 amino acids: CATRKDTGTADSNQPQHF. DNA of the CDR3: TGTGCCACCCGGAAGGATACTGGGACAGCCGATAGCAATCAGCCCCAGCATTTT.

This rearrangement joins TRBV6-5 to TRBJ1-2; D is uncertain. V lost 9 bases, J lost 3 bases, and 11 bases lay in between. Germline CDR1 MNHEY, CDR2 SVGAGI. The CDR3 runs 12 residues. The CDR3 here is CASEGSDYGYTF. The CDR3, as DNA: TGTGCCAGTGAGGGTTCCGACTATGGCTACACCTTC.

This rearrangement joins TRBV7-2 to TRBJ2-3; the match to TRBD2 covers 15 bases. Germline CDR1 SGHTA, CDR2 FQGNSA. Trimming removed 1 base from V and 4 bases from J; junction bases left unmatched: 6. The CDR3 spans 18 residues. The CDR3 is CASSLVGLAGGRADTQYF. CDR3 coding DNA: TGTGCCAGCAGCTTAGTGGGACTAGCGGGAGGCCGGGCAGATACGCAGTATTTT.

This clone was seen only a few times. The chain joins TRBV7-2 to TRBJ2-3; 10 bases agree with TRBD2. V lost 4 bases and J lost 6; bases outside the gene matches: 13. The CDR3 is 17 amino acids. CDR1 is SGHTA and CDR2 is FQGNSA in the germline V gene. The CDR3 DNA reads as TGTGCCAGCAGCTCACTGAAGACTAGCGGGCCCAGCGATACGCAGTATTTT. Encoded protein: CASSSLKTSGPSDTQYF.

The chain recombines TRBV19 with TRBJ1-5; 8 positions agree with TRBD1. Per the germline V gene, CDR1 is LNHDA and CDR2 is SQIVND (reference sequence). The CDR3 length is 16 residues. J gave up 0 bases and V 4 bases, and 5 bases lay outside the gene matches. The CDR3 loop reads CASSTTGGGSNQPQHF. In DNA form, the CDR3 reads TGTGCCAGTAGTACAACAGGGGGTGGTAGCAATCAGCCCCAGCATTTT. The variable domain in full, with the rest retrieved from reference TRBV19 and TRBJ1-5, is DGGITQSPKYLFRKEGQNVTLSCEQNLNHDAMYWYRQDPGQGLRLIYYSQIVNDFQKGDIAEGYSVSREKKESFPLTVTSAQKNPTAFYLCASSTTGGGSNQPQHFGDGTRLSIL.

The V call is TRBV5-1, the J call TRBJ1-2; 9 bases are a match to TRBD1. V gave up 4 bases and J gave up 8 bases; unmatched junction bases: 6. Germline assignment: CDR1 SGHRS and CDR2 YFSETQ. The length of the CDR3 is 13 residues. For the CDR3, the DNA is TGCGCCAGCAGCCCCGGGACAGGGAGCGGCTACACCTTC. It yields the protein CASSPGTGSGYTF.

This clone has more than one count but fewer than ten. The chain is built from TRBV5-1 and TRBJ2-3, with 9 bases fitting TRBD2. This CDR3 is built from 14 residues. The V gene end was trimmed by 4 bases and the J gene end by 6 bases; junction bases not matched to a gene: 6. Germline V gives CDR1 SGHRS, CDR2 YFSETQ. Written as DNA, the CDR3 is TGCGCCAGCAGCGCGGGACTAGCATGGGATACGCAGTATTTT. Protein sequence: CASSAGLAWDTQYF. The full variable domain, in which reference TRBV5-1 and TRBJ2-3 provide the parts outside the CDR3, is KAGVTQTPRYLIKTRGQQVTLSCSPISGHRSVSWYQQTPGQGLQFLFEYFSETQRNKGNFPGRFSGRQFSNSRSEMNVSTLELGDSALYLCASSAGLAWDTQYFGPGTRLTVL.

The chain joins TRBV6-6 to TRBJ1-1; D call uncertain. The CDR3 runs to 12 residues. Per germline, CDR1 MNHNY and CDR2 SVGAGI (reference sequence). V lost 4 bases, J lost 5 bases, and 8 bases lay in between. CDR3 DNA sequence: TGTGCCAGCAGTTCCGGTGGTACTGAAGCTTTCTTT. Protein: CASSSGGTEAFF.

The V gene is TRBV7-8, the J gene TRBJ1-2; 7 positions match TRBD1. CDR1 and CDR2 from the germline V gene are SGHVS and FQNEAQ. The V and J ends lost 6 bases and 8 bases, in that order; junction bases with no gene match: 9. The CDR3 covers 13 residues. CDR3 DNA: TGTGCCAGCAGATTACAGGGGACGGAGGGCTACACCTTC. Translated, it gives CASRLQGTEGYTF. The whole variable domain, remainder taken from reference TRBV7-8 and TRBJ1-2, is GAGVSQSPRYKVAKRGQDVALRCDPISGHVSLFWYQQALGQGPEFLTYFQNEAQLDKSGLPSDRFFAERPEGSVSTLKIQRTQQEDSAVYLCASRLQGTEGYTFGSGTRLTVV.

The chain combines TRBV9 with TRBJ1-4; TRBD1 is a possible D gene (6 bases). Trimming shortened V by 3 bases and J by 0 bases, and 18 bases separated the two germline ends. The CDR3 consists of 18 residues. The germline gives CDR1 SGDLS, CDR2 YYNGEE. CDR3 DNA sequence: TGTGCCAGCAGCGCTCGGGCGGGCAGGGGCGCAACTAATGAAAAACTGTTTTTT. Protein product: CASSARAGRGATNEKLFF.

In its sample, this clone was seen a few times. V usage is TRBV6-1 and J usage is TRBJ2-3; 10 bases fit TRBD2. The germline gives CDR1 MNHNS, CDR2 SASEGT. Losses at the gene ends were 2 bases for V and 8 bases for J; bases not matched to a gene: 7. The CDR3 runs 15 residues. CDR3 DNA sequence: TGTGCCAGCAGTGAACTAGCGGGGGCCCTCGGTACGCAGTATTTT. It encodes CASSELAGALGTQYF.

The V and J genes are TRBV11-2 and TRBJ2-1, with TRBD2 as a possible D gene (6 bases). The germline V gene has CDR1 SGHAT and CDR2 FQNNGV. V was trimmed by 1 base and J by 5 bases, leaving 12 bases between them. CDR3 length: 15 residues. CDR3 amino acids: CASSLVGGLHNEQFF. The DNA of the CDR3 is TGTGCCAGCAGCTTAGTAGGAGGGCTCCACAATGAGCAGTTCTTC.

This clone was recorded once. The genes are TRBV24-1 and TRBJ2-2, with TRBD1 matching over 7 bases. Germline CDR1 and CDR2: KGHDR and SFDVKD. V shed 3 bases, J shed 1 base, and the junction held 4 bases outside the gene matches. The CDR3 is made up of 16 amino acids. In DNA form, the CDR3 reads TGTGCCACCAGTGATCCGAGACAGGGGAACACCGGGGAGCTGTTTTTT. It codes for CATSDPRQGNTGELFF.

This clone was seen more than once but under ten times. This rearrangement joins TRBV19 to TRBJ2-3; 9 bases match TRBD2. There are 14 residues in the CDR3. V trimming: 8 bases; J trimming: 3 bases; junction bases outside the gene matches: 6. Looked up from germline, CDR1 is LNHDA and CDR2 is SQIVND (reference sequence). The CDR3 DNA is TGTGCCAGTTCCTTTAGCGGGGGAACAGATACGCAGTATTTT. As protein: CASSFSGGTDTQYF.

The chain has TRBV19 and TRBJ1-2, with D unclear. The CDR3 is 13 residues long. Germline values: CDR1 LNHDA, CDR2 SQIVND (reference sequence). V was shortened by 7 bases and J by 4 bases, with 13 bases between the two germline ends. The CDR3 here is CASTLNPSYGYTF. CDR3 nucleotides: TGTGCCAGTACCCTGAATCCCAGCTATGGCTACACCTTC.

The CDR3, as DNA: TGCGCCAGCAGCCCCTTCGGGAGTGCCTACGAGCAGTACTTC. It specifies CASSPFGSAYEQYF. The V gene is TRBV5-1, the J gene TRBJ2-7; D is perhaps TRBD2 (6 bases). This CDR3 has 14 residues. V was clipped by 4 bases and J by 2 bases, with 13 bases between them. The germline V gene has CDR1 SGHRS and CDR2 YFSETQ. The complete variable domain, with remaining parts taken from reference TRBV5-1 and TRBJ2-7, reads KAGVTQTPRYLIKTRGQQVTLSCSPISGHRSVSWYQQTPGQGLQFLFEYFSETQRNKGNFPGRFSGRQFSNSRSEMNVSTLELGDSALYLCASSPFGSAYEQYFGPGTRLTVT.

The count of this clone is one. The rearrangement joins TRBV6-2 or TRBV6-3 to TRBJ1-5; no clear D. Trimming stripped 2 bases from V and 1 base from J, with 3 bases between. The CDR3 extends over 13 amino acids. Germline assignment: CDR1 MNHEY and CDR2 SVGEGT. CDR3 nucleotide sequence: TGTGCCAGCAGTTACCAGAGCAATCAGCCCCAGCATTTT. It translates to CASSYQSNQPQHF.

The J gene is TRBJ2-3, the V gene TRBV7-9; 9 positions agree with TRBD2. J gave up 2 bases and V 5 bases, and 8 bases lay outside the gene matches. The CDR3 runs 16 residues. CDR1 is SEHNR and CDR2 is FQNEAQ in the germline V gene (reference sequence). CDR3 in amino acids: CASSLGLAETTDTQYF. The CDR3 DNA follows: TGTGCCAGCAGCCTGGGACTAGCAGAAACCACAGATACGCAGTATTTT.